This TCR beta chain was retrieved from a study of blood T cell repertoires in COVID-19. In the authors' workflow: Estimated nucleated cell counts came from reference gene primer amplification. The data were produced by immunoSEQ multiplex PCR, yet TCRdb's version contains in-frame clones alone and is incomplete. Clonal size and the V and J genes are those of that table, whereas D and trimming came from the DNA. The sample carries around 190,000 clones, over 75% recorded once. The clonotype originates from a woman aged 45-65 years with acute or convalescent COVID-19. Sequences were obtained from peripheral blood.

CDR3 DNA: TGCGCCAGCAGCTCACAGGGGTTGTCCTATAATTCACCCCTCCACTTT. As protein: CASSSQGLSYNSPLHF. V is TRBV5-1 and J is TRBJ1-6, with 7 bases identical to TRBD1. This CDR3 has 16 residues. CDR1 and CDR2 from the germline V gene are SGHRS and YFSETQ. J lost 1 base, V lost 3 bases, and 4 bases had no gene match.